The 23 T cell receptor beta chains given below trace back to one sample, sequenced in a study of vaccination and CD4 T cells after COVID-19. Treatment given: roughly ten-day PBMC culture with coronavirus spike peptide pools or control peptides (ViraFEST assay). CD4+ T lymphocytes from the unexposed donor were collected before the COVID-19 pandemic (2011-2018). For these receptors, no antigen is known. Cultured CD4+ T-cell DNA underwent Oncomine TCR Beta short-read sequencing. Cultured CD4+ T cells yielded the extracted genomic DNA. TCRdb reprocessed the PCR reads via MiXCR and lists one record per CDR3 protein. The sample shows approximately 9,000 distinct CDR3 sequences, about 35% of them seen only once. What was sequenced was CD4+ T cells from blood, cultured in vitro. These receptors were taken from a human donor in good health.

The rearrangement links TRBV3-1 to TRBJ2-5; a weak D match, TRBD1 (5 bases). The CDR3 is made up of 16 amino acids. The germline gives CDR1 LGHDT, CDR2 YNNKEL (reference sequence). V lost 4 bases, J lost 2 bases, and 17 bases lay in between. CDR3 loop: CASSPWAGASQETQYF. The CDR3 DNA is TGTGCCAGCAGCCCCTGGGCTGGGGCTTCTCAAGAGACCCAGTACTTC.

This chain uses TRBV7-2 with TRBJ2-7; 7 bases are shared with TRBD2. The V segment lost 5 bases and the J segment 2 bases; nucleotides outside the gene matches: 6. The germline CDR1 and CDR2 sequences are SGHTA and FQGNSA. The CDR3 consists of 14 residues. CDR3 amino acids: CASSPGGGPYEQYF. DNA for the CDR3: TGTGCCAGCAGCCCTGGGGGGGGACCCTACGAGCAGTACTTC.

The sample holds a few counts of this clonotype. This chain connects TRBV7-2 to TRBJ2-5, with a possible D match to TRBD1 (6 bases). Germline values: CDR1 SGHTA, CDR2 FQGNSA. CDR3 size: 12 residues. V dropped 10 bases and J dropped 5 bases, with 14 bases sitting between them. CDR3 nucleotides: TGTGCCACCTCTCCCAGGGGTGAGACCCAGTACTTC. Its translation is CATSPRGETQYF.

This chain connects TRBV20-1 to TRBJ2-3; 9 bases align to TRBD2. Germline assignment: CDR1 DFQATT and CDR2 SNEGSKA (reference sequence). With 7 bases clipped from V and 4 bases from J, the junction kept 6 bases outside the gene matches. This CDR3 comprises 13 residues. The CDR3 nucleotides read TGCAGTGGCTCGTTAGCGGGAGCAGATACGCAGTATTTT. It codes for CSGSLAGADTQYF.

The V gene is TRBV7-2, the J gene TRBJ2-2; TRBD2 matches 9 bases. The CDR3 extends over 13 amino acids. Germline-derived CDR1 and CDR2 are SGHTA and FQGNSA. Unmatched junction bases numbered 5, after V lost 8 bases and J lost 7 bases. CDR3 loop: CASGGRAGGELFF. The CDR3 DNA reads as TGTGCCAGCGGCGGGAGGGCCGGCGGGGAGCTGTTTTTT.

The CDR3 sequence is CASSQGGSTSYEQYF. CDR3 DNA sequence: TGTGCCAGCAGCCAGGGTGGGTCGACCTCCTACGAGCAGTACTTC. The chain has TRBV7-2 and TRBJ2-7; a possible D gene is TRBD1 (5 bases). The CDR3 sequence is 15 residues long. Trimming cost V 5 bases and J 0 bases, with 14 bases left between them. Germline CDR1 and CDR2: SGHTA and FQGNSA.

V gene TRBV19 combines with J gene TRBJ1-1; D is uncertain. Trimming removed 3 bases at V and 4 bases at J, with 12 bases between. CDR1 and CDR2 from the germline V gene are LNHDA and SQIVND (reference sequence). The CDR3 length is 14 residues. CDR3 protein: CASSMRGIGTEAFF. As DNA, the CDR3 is TGTGCCAGTAGTATGAGAGGGATCGGCACTGAAGCTTTCTTT.

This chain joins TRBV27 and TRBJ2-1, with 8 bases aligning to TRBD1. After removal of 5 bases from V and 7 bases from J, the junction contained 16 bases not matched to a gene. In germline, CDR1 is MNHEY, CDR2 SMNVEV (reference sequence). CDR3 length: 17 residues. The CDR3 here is CASSTGQGTPRGNEQFF. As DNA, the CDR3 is TGTGCCAGCAGTACCGGACAGGGTACCCCTCGTGGGAATGAGCAGTTCTTC.

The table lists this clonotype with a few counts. In DNA form, the CDR3 reads TGTGCCAGCAGTATGGGACTAGCGGGACCCTACGAGCAGTACTTC. Amino acid sequence: CASSMGLAGPYEQYF. The chain combines TRBV28 with TRBJ2-7; TRBD2 matches 13 bases. Looked up from germline, CDR1 is MDHEN and CDR2 is SYDVKM. The CDR3 is made up of 15 amino acids. With V trimmed by 5 bases and J by 2 bases, 3 bases remained unmatched.

This chain's CDR3 is CASSSAGQGSDTQYF. The CDR3 bases are TGTGCCAGCAGTTCCGCTGGACAGGGGTCAGATACGCAGTATTTT. The rearrangement joins TRBV28 to TRBJ2-3, with 9 bases lining up with TRBD1. The CDR3 covers 15 residues. Germline CDR1 MDHEN, CDR2 SYDVKM. The V segment lost 4 bases and the J segment 4 bases; nucleotides outside the gene matches: 6. Full variable domain (remainder filled in from reference TRBV28 and TRBJ2-3): DVKVTQSSRYLVKRTGEKVFLECVQDMDHENMFWYRQDPGLGLRLIYFSYDVKMKEKGDIPEGYSVSREKKERFSLILESASTNQTSMYLCASSSAGQGSDTQYFGPGTRLTVL.

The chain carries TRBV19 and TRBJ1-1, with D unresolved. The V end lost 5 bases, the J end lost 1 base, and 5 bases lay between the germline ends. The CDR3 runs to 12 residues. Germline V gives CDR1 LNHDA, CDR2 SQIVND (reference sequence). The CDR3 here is CASSQANTEAFF. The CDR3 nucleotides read TGTGCCAGTAGTCAAGCGAACACTGAAGCTTTCTTT.

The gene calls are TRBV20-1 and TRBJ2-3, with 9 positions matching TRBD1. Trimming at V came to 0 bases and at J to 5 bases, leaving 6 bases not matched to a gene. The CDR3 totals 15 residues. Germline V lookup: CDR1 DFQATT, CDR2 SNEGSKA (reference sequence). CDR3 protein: CSARDGGQGLDTQYF. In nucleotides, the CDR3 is TGCAGTGCTAGAGATGGGGGACAGGGCTTAGATACGCAGTATTTT.

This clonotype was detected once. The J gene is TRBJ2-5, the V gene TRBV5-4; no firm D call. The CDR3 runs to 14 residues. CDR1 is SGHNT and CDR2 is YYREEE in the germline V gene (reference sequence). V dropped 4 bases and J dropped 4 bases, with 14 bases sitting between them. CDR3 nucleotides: TGTGCCAGCAGCGGAATAGAACTTGGAGAGACCCAGTACTTC. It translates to CASSGIELGETQYF.

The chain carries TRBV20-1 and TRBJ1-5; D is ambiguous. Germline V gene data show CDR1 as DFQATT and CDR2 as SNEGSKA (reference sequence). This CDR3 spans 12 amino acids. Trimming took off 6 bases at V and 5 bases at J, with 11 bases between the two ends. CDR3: CSATGLYQPQHF. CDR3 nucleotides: TGCAGTGCCACGGGTTTGTATCAGCCCCAGCATTTT.

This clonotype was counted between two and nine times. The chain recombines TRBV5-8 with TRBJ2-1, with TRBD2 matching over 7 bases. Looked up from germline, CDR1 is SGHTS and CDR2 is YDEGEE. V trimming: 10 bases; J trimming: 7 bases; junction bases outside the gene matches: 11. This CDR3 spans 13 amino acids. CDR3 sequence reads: CAGERGRDNEQFF. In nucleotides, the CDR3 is TGTGCCGGAGAGCGGGGCAGAGATAATGAGCAGTTCTTC.

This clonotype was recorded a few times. The CDR3 is CASSYSLRDPNYGYTF. CDR3 coding DNA: TGTGCCAGCAGTTACTCGCTACGGGATCCTAACTATGGCTACACCTTC. The V gene is TRBV6-2 or TRBV6-3, the J gene TRBJ1-2; unclear D gene. Trimming removed 0 bases at V and 0 bases at J, with 11 bases between. The CDR3 runs to 16 residues. CDR1 MNHEY and CDR2 SVGEGT come from the germline V gene.

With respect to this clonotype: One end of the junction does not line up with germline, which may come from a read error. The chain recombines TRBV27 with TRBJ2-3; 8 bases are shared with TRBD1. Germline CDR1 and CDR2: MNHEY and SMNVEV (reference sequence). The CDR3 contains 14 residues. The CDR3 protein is CASILGTGTDAQYF. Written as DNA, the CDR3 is TGTGCCAGCATTCTAGGGACAGGCACAGATGCGCAGTATTTT.

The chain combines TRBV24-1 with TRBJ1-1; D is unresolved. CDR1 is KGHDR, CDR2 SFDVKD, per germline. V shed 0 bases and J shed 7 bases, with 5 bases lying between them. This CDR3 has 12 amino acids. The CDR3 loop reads CATSDLAGEAFF. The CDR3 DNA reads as TGTGCCACCAGTGATTTGGCAGGTGAAGCTTTCTTT.

In DNA, the CDR3 is TGTGCCAGCAGCTCCAGAAGCTCTGGGGCCAACGTCCTGACTTTC. Its translation is CASSSRSSGANVLTF. The chain couples TRBV7-2 to TRBJ2-6; no firm D call. Looked up from germline, CDR1 is SGHTA and CDR2 is FQGNSA. The ends were cut back, 4 bases at V and 0 bases at J, with 7 bases in the middle. This CDR3 is built from 15 residues.

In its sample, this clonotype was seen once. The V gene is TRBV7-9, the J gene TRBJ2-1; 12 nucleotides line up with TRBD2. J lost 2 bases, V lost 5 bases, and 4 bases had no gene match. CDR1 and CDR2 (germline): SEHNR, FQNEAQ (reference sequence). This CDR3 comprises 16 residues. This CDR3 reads CASSAGLAGTYNEQFF. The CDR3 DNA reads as TGTGCCAGCAGCGCAGGACTAGCGGGGACCTACAATGAGCAGTTCTTC.

CDR3 nucleotides: TGTGCCTGGGCGACGTCCATCTATGGCTACACCTTC. It specifies CAWATSIYGYTF. The rearrangement joins TRBV30 to TRBJ1-2; D uncertain. V was cut by 5 bases and J by 4 bases, with 11 bases left in between. CDR1 and CDR2 from the germline V gene are GTSNPN and SVGIG (reference sequence). This CDR3 has 12 amino acids. The complete variable domain, with remaining parts taken from reference TRBV30 and TRBJ1-2, reads SQTIHQWPATLVQPVGSPLSLECTVEGTSNPNLYWYRQAAGRGLQLLFYSVGIGQISSEVPQNLSASRPQDRQFILSSKKLLLSDSGFYLCAWATSIYGYTFGSGTRLTVV.

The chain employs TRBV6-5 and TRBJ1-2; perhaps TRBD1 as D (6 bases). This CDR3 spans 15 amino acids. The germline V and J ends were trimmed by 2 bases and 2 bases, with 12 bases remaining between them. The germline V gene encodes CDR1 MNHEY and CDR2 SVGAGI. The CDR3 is CASSYGQQLNYGYTF. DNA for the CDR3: TGTGCCAGCAGTTACGGACAGCAATTGAACTATGGCTACACCTTC.

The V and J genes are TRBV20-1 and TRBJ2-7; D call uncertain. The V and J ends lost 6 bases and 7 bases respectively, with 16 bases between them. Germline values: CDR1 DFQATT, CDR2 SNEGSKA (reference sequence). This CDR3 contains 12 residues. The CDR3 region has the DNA TGCAGTGCAACCTTTGGGTCCCGGGAGCAGTACTTC. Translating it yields CSATFGSREQYF.